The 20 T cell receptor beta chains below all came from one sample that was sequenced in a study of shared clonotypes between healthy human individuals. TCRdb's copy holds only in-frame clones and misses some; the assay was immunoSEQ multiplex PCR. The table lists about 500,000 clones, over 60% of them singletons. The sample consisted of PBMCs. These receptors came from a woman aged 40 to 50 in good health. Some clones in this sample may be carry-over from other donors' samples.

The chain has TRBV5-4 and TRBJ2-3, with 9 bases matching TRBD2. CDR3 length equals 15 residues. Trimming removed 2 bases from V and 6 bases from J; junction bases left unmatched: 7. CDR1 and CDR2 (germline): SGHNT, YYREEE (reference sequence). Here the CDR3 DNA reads TGTGCCAGCAGCTTCTCTAGCGGGGAGTGGGATACGCAGTATTTT. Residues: CASSFSSGEWDTQYF.

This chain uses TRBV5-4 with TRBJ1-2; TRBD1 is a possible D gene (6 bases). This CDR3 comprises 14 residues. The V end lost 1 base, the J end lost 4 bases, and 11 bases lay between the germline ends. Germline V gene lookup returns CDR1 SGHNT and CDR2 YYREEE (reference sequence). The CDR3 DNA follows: TGTGCCAGCAGCTTGCGGTCGGACAGCTATGGCTACACCTTC. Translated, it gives CASSLRSDSYGYTF.

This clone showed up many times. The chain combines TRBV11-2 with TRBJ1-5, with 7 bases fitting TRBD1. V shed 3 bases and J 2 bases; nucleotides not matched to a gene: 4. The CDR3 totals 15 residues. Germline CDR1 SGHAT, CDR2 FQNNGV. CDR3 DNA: TGTGCCAGCAGCTTTGACAGGGATGGCAATCAGCCCCAGCATTTT. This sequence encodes CASSFDRDGNQPQHF.

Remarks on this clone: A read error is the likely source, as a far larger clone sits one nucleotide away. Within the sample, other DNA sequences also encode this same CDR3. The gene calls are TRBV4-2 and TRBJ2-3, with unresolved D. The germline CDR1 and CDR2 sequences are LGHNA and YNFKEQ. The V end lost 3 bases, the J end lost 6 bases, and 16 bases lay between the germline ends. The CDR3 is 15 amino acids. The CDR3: CASSQDGEPADTQYF. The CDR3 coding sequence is TGTGCCAGCAGCCAGGATGGGGAACCTGCGGATACGCAGTATTTT.

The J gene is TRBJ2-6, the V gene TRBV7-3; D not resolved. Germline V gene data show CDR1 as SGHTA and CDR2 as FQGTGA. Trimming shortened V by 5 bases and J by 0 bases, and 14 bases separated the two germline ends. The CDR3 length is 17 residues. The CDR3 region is CASSARGRSSGANVLTF. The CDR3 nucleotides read TGTGCCAGCAGCGCCCGCGGACGAAGCTCTGGGGCCAACGTCCTGACTTTC.

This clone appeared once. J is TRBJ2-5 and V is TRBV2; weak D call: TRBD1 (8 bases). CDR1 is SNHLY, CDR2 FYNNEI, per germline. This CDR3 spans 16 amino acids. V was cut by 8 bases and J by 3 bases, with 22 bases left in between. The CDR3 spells CASADREGLSKETQYF. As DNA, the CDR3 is TGTGCCAGCGCGGACAGGGAGGGATTGAGCAAAGAGACCCAGTACTTC.

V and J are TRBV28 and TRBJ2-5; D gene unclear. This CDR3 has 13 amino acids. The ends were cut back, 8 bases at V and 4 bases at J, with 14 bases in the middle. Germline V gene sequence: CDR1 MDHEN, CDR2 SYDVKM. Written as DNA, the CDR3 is TGTGCCAGCGGGTTAAGGGTGCGAGAGACCCAGTACTTC. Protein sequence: CASGLRVRETQYF.

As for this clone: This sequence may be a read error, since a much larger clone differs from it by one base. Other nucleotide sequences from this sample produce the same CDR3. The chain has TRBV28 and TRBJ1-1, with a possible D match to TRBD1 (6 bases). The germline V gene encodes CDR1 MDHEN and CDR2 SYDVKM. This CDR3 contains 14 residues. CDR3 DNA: TGCGCCAGCACCTTGGGGGCCAGGCGGACTGAAGCTTTCTTT. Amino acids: CASTLGARRTEAFF. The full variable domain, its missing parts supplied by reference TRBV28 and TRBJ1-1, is DVKVTQSSRYLVKRTGEKVFLECVQDMDHENMFWYRQDPGLGLRLIYFSYDVKMKEKGDIPEGYSVSREKKERFSLILESASTNQTSMYLCASTLGARRTEAFFGQGTRLTVV.

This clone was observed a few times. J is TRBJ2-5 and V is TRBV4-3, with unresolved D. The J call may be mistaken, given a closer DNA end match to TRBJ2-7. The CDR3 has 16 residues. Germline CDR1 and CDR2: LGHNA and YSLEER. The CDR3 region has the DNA TGCGCCAGCAGCCAAGAGTGGCTAGGAATTAACTACGAGCAGTACTTC. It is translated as CASSQEWLGINYEQYF.

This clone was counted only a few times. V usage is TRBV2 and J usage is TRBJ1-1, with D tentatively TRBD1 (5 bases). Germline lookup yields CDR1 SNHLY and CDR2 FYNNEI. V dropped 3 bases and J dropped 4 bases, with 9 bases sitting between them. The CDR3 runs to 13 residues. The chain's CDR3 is CASSDRAATEAFF. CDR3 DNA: TGTGCCAGCAGTGACAGGGCGGCCACTGAAGCTTTCTTT.

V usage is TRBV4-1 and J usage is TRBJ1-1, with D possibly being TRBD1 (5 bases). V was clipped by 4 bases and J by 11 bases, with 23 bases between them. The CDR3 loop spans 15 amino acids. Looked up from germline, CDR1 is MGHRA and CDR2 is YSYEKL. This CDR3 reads CASSLEKDGGFRAFF. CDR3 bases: TGCGCCAGCAGCCTAGAGAAAGACGGGGGTTTTAGGGCTTTCTTT.

The CDR3 spells CASSLSPINYLAKNIQYF. The CDR3 nucleotides read TGTGCCAGCAGTTTATCCCCTATCAACTATCTAGCCAAAAACATTCAGTACTTC. V usage is TRBV27 and J usage is TRBJ2-4; D ambiguous. Trimming left V 0 bases short and J 0 bases short, with 15 bases between. CDR1 MNHEY and CDR2 SMNVEV come from the germline V gene (reference sequence). This CDR3 is 18 amino acids long.

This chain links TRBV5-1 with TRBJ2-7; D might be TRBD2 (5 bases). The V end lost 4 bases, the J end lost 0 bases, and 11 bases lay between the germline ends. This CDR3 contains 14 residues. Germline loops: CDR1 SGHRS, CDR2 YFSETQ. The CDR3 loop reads CASSQTGSSYEQYF. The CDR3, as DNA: TGCGCCAGCAGCCAGACGGGGAGCTCCTACGAGCAGTACTTC.

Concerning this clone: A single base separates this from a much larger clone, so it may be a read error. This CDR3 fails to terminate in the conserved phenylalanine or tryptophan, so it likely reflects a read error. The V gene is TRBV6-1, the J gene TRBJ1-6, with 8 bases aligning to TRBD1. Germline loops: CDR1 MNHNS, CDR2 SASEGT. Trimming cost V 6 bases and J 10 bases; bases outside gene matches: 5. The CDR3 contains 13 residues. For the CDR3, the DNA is TGTGCCAGCAGGACAGGGGCGGGATCACCCCTCCACATT. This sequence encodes CASRTGAGSPLHI.

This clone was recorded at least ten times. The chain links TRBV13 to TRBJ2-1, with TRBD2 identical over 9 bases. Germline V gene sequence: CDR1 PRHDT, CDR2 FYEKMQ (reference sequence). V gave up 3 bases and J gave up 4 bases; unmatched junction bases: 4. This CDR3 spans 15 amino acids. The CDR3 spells CASSFSSGKYNEQFF. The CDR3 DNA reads TGTGCCAGCAGCTTTTCTAGCGGGAAGTACAATGAGCAGTTCTTC.

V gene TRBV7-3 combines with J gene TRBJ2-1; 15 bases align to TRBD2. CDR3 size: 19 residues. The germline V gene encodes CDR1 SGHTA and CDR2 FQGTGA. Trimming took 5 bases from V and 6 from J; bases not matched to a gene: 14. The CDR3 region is CASSINGLAGGPGSNEQFF. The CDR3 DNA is TGTGCCAGCAGCATAAACGGACTAGCGGGAGGGCCAGGGAGCAATGAGCAGTTCTTC.

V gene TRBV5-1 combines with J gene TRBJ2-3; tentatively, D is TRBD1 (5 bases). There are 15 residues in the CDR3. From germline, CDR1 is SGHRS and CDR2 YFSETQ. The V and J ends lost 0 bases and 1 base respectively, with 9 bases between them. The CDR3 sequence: CASSLEGPGTDTQYF. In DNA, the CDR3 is TGCGCCAGCAGCTTGGAGGGGCCGGGCACAGATACGCAGTATTTT.

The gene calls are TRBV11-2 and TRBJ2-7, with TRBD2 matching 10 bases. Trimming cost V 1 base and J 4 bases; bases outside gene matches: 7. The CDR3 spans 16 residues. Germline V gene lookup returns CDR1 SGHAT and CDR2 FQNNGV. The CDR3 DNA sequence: TGTGCCAGCAGCTTAGGGCTAGCGGGAGCAGTGTACGAGCAGTACTTC. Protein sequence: CASSLGLAGAVYEQYF. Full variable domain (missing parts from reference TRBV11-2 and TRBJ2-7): EAGVAQSPRYKIIEKRQSVAFWCNPISGHATLYWYQQILGQGPKLLIQFQNNGVVDDSQLPKDRFSAERLKGVDSTLKIQPAKLEDSAVYLCASSLGLAGAVYEQYFGPGTRLTVT.

Here the CDR3 DNA reads TGTGCCAGCAGTCTGGGACAGACATTGAACACTGAAGCTTTCTTT. It specifies CASSLGQTLNTEAFF. The rearrangement joins TRBV6-5 to TRBJ1-1, with 7 nucleotides matching TRBD1. Trimming at V came to 5 bases and at J to 0 bases, leaving 6 bases not matched to a gene. CDR1 and CDR2 (germline): MNHEY, SVGAGI. CDR3 length: 15 amino acids.

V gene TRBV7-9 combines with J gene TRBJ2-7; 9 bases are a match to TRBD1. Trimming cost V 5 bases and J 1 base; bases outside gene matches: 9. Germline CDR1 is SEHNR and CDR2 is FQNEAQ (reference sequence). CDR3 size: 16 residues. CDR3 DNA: TGTGCCAGCAGCCCAACCCCGGGACAGGGTTCCTACGAGCAGTACTTC. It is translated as CASSPTPGQGSYEQYF.